The sequence of this TCR beta chain was determined in a study of OX40 agonist ivuxolimab in advanced cancers. About the study: Cohort: around 79% men, mean age about 62, aged roughly 23 to 79.

The CDR3 runs 15 residues. Germline-derived CDR1 and CDR2 are MDHEN and SYDVKM. V shed 3 bases and J shed 6 bases, with 16 bases lying between them. The protocol was immunoSEQ multiplex PCR, while the TCRdb copy is restricted to in-frame clones and leaves out a portion. This sample carries 50,000 to 65,000 clones, approximately 88% of them seen once, and the ten largest clones take 3% to 4%. Sequenced here: CD4+ or CD8+ T cells sorted from blood, sampled in a trial of the OX40 agonist ivuxolimab. The sequence was obtained from an adult with an advanced solid tumor such as melanoma, head and neck, liver or kidney cancer. V usage is TRBV28 and J usage is TRBJ2-3; possible D gene TRBD2, 7 bases. CDR3 sequence reads: CASSLGGAQSDTQYF. The CDR3 bases are TGTGCCAGCAGTTTGGGGGGGGCCCAGTCGGATACGCAGTATTTT.